This section outlines one TCR beta chain sequence together with its context. The CDR3 runs to 15 residues. Germline CDR1 SGDLS, CDR2 YYNGEE. Deletions cut 2 bases from V and 2 bases from J, with 10 bases between. This entry comes from a study of CD8 T cells in Susac syndrome. It was with random hexamers that about 0.45 to 1 ug RNA was reverse transcribed. Amplification of TCR beta CDR3 across 54 Vbeta and 13 Jbeta was performed with immunoSEQ multiplex PCR. TCRdb independently ran MiXCR on the immunoSEQ multiplex PCR reads; one entry per CDR3 protein. This sample carries about 160,000 distinct CDR3 sequences, approximately 95% of them seen once, and the ten largest clones take roughly 0.1%. Sequencing targeted TCR beta in blood CD8+ and CD4+ T cells. The TEMRA cells underwent FACS enrichment, while the CD8+ and CD4+ T cells underwent negative isolation.

Sequencing was performed on CD4+ T cells from PBMCs. The source is a human donor with multiple sclerosis. V gene TRBV9 combines with J gene TRBJ1-4; TRBD1 is a possible D gene (5 bases). CDR3: CASSVTGHTNEKLFF. CDR3 nucleotides: TGTGCCAGCAGCGTTACAGGTCATACTAATGAAAAACTGTTTTTT.